The next 4 T cell receptor beta chains were all read from a single sample in a study of human T cells and chemical hapten exposure. TCRdb reprocessed the RACE reads via MiXCR and lists one record per CDR3 protein. The table shows about 130,000 distinct CDR3 sequences, with about 9.4% occurring only once. The sample's time point: healthy volunteer bleed at 2 weeks. Unfractionated whole blood served as the source for total RNA extraction. Sample: whole blood. The receptors derive from a male donor in good health. Some clones in this sample may be carry-over from other donors' samples.

This clonotype came up a few times. This chain connects TRBV7-2 to TRBJ1-1; TRBD1 aligns across 8 bases. The CDR3 sequence is 14 residues long. The germline gives CDR1 SGHTA, CDR2 FQGNSA. J lost 1 base, V lost 5 bases, and 3 bases had no gene match. CDR3 loop: CASSRDRTNTEAFF. CDR3 DNA sequence: TGTGCCAGCAGCCGGGACAGGACGAACACTGAAGCTTTCTTT.

This clonotype was seen a few times. The chain joins TRBV14 to TRBJ2-2; D may correspond to TRBD1 or TRBD2 (5 bases each). This CDR3 is built from 15 residues. V was trimmed by 2 bases and J by 1 base, leaving 8 bases between them. Germline loops: CDR1 SGHDN, CDR2 FVKESK. The CDR3 nucleotides read TGTGCCAGCAGCCAATGGGACGGGAACACCGGGGAGCTGTTTTTT. Translated: CASSQWDGNTGELFF.

The table lists this clonotype with a few counts. The chain uses TRBV27 and TRBJ2-1, with 14 bases that match TRBD2. V lost 5 bases and J lost 1; bases outside the gene matches: 7. The CDR3 has 18 amino acids. Per the germline V gene, CDR1 is MNHEY and CDR2 is SMNVEV (reference sequence). The CDR3 DNA is TGTGCCAGCAGTCTAAGGACTAGCGGGAGGCCTTCCTACAATGAGCAGTTCTTC. Protein sequence: CASSLRTSGRPSYNEQFF.

This clonotype turned up a few times. The chain has TRBV5-1 and TRBJ2-4, with 7 nucleotides matching TRBD1. The CDR3 is made up of 14 amino acids. The germline CDR1 and CDR2 sequences are SGHRS and YFSETQ. V was pared by 2 bases and J by 4 bases, with 3 bases of the junction left unmatched. Here the CDR3 reads CASSFDRVKNIQYF. The CDR3 nucleotides read TGCGCCAGCAGCTTCGACAGGGTGAAAAACATTCAGTACTTC.